This T cell receptor (beta chain) was obtained from a study of blood T cells in healthy people across ages. Study-wide results and caveats: The long-lived group displayed more naive CD4+ cells, plus higher diversity, than the aged donors did. Older age went with lower TCR beta diversity per million T cells, in a roughly linear way.

Next came a second PCR, run for roughly 6 to 11 cycles, which used a sample-barcoded 5' primer along with a J-beta primer mix. Researchers report that a template-switch adaptor with 12 random nucleotides tagged each cDNA molecule. TCRdb processed the 5' RACE reads anew with MiXCR; each CDR3 protein has one entry. The sample has 700,000 to 950,000 distinct CDR3 sequences, more than 45% seen once; the top ten hold 20% to 25%. Isolation of PBMCs gave at least 7 million cells per sample. In regard to this clonotype: Its antigen remains unidentified.

In germline, CDR1 is MNHNS, CDR2 SASEGT. CDR3 size: 15 residues. Trimming pared 10 bases from V and 6 bases from J, leaving 22 bases between. Sequenced: blood. The clonotype was recovered from a man aged 25 to 45 in good health. The chain links TRBV6-1 to TRBJ2-1; TRBD2 might be the D (5 bases). CDR3 protein: CATSLGKRVCNEQFF. The CDR3 nucleotides are TGTGCCACCTCCCTGGGGAAGAGGGTCTGCAATGAGCAGTTCTTC.